Listed below are T cell receptor beta chains from one sample, sequenced in a study of Ad26.COV2.S vaccination and SARS-CoV-2 variants. Libraries were prepared by immunoSEQ multiplex PCR; TCRdb keeps only in-frame clonotypes and omits some of them. The sample has some 340,000 clones, roughly 86% seen once. This specimen consisted of peripheral blood, obtained in a trial of Ad26.COV2.S vaccine versus placebo. These receptors were taken from a person aged 18-65 years who received the Ad26.COV2.S COVID-19 vaccine or a placebo. The CDR3 runs from the conserved cysteine through the conserved F or W. D genes are given only for firm matches. A row's size may be missing; if present it is once, few, many or a size class.

TRBV20-1,-,once,TRBJ1-1,CSAKYTEAFF,TGCAGTGCTAAGTACACTGAAGCTTTCTTT
TRBV7-2,TRBD1,-,TRBJ1-2,CASSFDRGYYGYTF,TGTGCCAGCAGCTTCGACAGGGGTTACTATGGCTACACCTTC
TRBV18,-,once,TRBJ1-3,CASSPPVKQNTIYF,TGTGCCAGCTCACCACCGGTGAAGCAGAACACCATATATTTT
TRBV30,TRBD1,-,TRBJ1-2,CAWSAGTGGSATF,TGTGCCTGGAGCGCCGGGACAGGGGGCTCTGCCACCTTC
TRBV25-1,-,-,TRBJ2-3,CASSLPSRDTQYF,TGTGCCAGCAGTCTACCCAGTCGAGATACGCAGTATTTT
TRBV30,-,few,TRBJ2-2,CAWSLSLYDGELFF,TGTGCCTGGAGCCTCAGCCTTTATGACGGGGAGCTGTTTTTT
TRBV6-2/TRBV6-3,TRBD1,-,TRBJ1-2,CASSPRGGQGGRLGGYTF,TGTGCCAGCAGCCCTCGAGGAGGACAGGGGGGGAGGTTAGGCGGCTACACCTTC
TRBV11-3,-,-,TRBJ1-1,CASSLSGPNTEAFF,TGTGCCAGCAGCTTATCGGGACCCAACACTGAAGCTTTCTTT
TRBV6-1,TRBD2,-,TRBJ2-1,CASSDGLDPRWEQFF,TGTGCCAGCAGTGACGGACTAGACCCGAGGTGGGAGCAGTTCTTC
TRBV18,-,-,TRBJ2-3,CASSSTGIPDTDTQYF,TGTGCCAGCTCATCCACAGGGATTCCGGACACAGATACGCAGTATTTT
TRBV7-2,-,-,TRBJ1-2,CASSSLRTGGYTF,TGTGCCAGCAGCTCTCTTAGGACGGGAGGCTACACCTTC
TRBV24-1,-,few,TRBJ2-1,CATSGTQGGNEQFF,TGTGCCACCTCCGGAACACAGGGCGGGAATGAGCAGTTCTTC
TRBV7-3,TRBD2,once,TRBJ2-1,CASSSLAGPSEQFF,TGTGCCAGCAGCTCACTAGCGGGGCCCTCGGAGCAGTTCTTC
TRBV7-2,-,-,TRBJ1-5,CASSFRGSGDSNQPQHF,TGTGCCAGCAGCTTCAGAGGTTCGGGGGATAGCAATCAGCCCCAGCATTTT
TRBV6-5,TRBD1,once,TRBJ2-3,CASSFSPGGAADTQYF,TGTGCCAGCAGTTTCTCACCAGGGGGCGCGGCAGATACGCAGTATTTT
TRBV21-1,-,-,TRBJ2-5,CASSKGPKNEDQETQYF,TGTGCCAGCAGCAAAGGTCCAAAAAACGAGGACCAAGAGACCCAGTACTTC
TRBV7-8,TRBD1,-,TRBJ1-3,CASSLKTDRGTSRGIGNTIYF,TGTGCCAGCAGCTTAAAGACGGACAGGGGAACCTCGCGAGGGATTGGAAACACCATATATTTT
TRBV9,TRBD1,once,TRBJ1-4,CASSADRENEKLFF,TGTGCCAGCAGCGCCGACAGGGAGAATGAAAAACTGTTTTTT
TRBV5-4,TRBD1,once,TRBJ2-2,CASSNWTGSTGELFF,TGTGCCAGCAGCAACTGGACAGGGAGCACCGGGGAGCTGTTTTTT
TRBV6-2/TRBV6-3,TRBD1,-,TRBJ1-1,CASSFRGLQNTEAFF,TGTGCCAGCAGTTTCAGGGGGCTCCAAAACACTGAAGCTTTCTTT
TRBV6-2/TRBV6-3,-,-,TRBJ1-1,CASSYSVWNRPMNTEAFF,TGTGCCAGCAGTTACTCGGTGTGGAACAGACCAATGAACACTGAAGCTTTCTTT
TRBV5-4,TRBD2,-,TRBJ2-1,CASSPPQRGATLDNEQFF,TGTGCCAGCAGCCCACCGCAGCGGGGGGCTACACTAGACAATGAGCAGTTCTTC
TRBV30,-,-,TRBJ1-2,CAWSRVGGYTF,TGTGCCTGGAGCAGGGTGGGGGGCTACACCTTC
TRBV19,TRBD1,-,TRBJ2-6,CASSPGTGRTSGANVLTF,TGTGCCAGTAGTCCCGGGACAGGGAGAACCTCTGGGGCCAACGTCCTGACTTTC
TRBV6-5,-,-,TRBJ1-1,CASSRKNTEAFF,TGTGCCAGCTCACGTAAGAACACTGAAGCTTTCTTT
TRBV11-1,-,-,TRBJ1-1,CASSLGADNTEAFF,TGTGCCAGCAGCTTAGGGGCAGATAACACTGAAGCTTTCTTT
TRBV5-4,-,-,TRBJ2-5,CASSLAAKGETQYF,TGTGCCAGCAGCTTGGCCGCTAAGGGGGAGACCCAGTACTTC
TRBV18,TRBD1,-,TRBJ2-1,CASSPGQGAYNEQFF,TGTGCCAGCTCACCGGGACAGGGAGCCTACAATGAGCAGTTCTTC
TRBV2,-,-,TRBJ2-4,CASSEDRVRGDIQYF,TGTGCCAGCAGTGAAGACAGGGTTCGGGGTGACATTCAGTACTTC
TRBV29-1,-,-,TRBJ2-3,CSVLRGADTQYF,TGCAGCGTCTTACGAGGGGCAGATACGCAGTATTTT
TRBV15,TRBD2,few,TRBJ2-7,CATSSPLGRGYEQYF,TGTGCCACCAGCTCACCCCTAGGGAGGGGCTACGAGCAGTACTTC
TRBV29-1,-,-,TRBJ2-7,CSVEGRNSYEQYF,TGCAGCGTTGAAGGCAGGAACTCCTACGAGCAGTACTTC
TRBV3-1/TRBV3-2,TRBD1,-,TRBJ1-6,CASSRGRGQDNSPLHF,TGTGCCAGCAGCCGAGGTAGGGGGCAGGATAATTCACCCCTCCACTTT
TRBV5-4,-,-,TRBJ1-6,CASSLTPNSYNSPLHF,TGTGCCAGCAGCTTAACACCGAACTCCTATAATTCACCCCTCCACTTT
TRBV4-1,TRBD1,few,TRBJ1-1,CASSRGQGSRTEAFF,TGCGCCAGCAGCCGAGGACAGGGGTCCAGGACTGAAGCTTTCTTT
TRBV6-2/TRBV6-3,-,-,TRBJ1-1,CASSLKLGLLVAFF,TGTGCCAGCAGTTTAAAACTTGGACTGTTGGTGGCTTTCTTT
TRBV2,-,-,TRBJ2-3,CASSEDAGGTDTQYF,TGTGCCAGCAGTGAAGATGCAGGGGGCACAGATACGCAGTATTTT
TRBV6-6,TRBD1,few,TRBJ2-7,CASSYGGQAYEQYF,TGTGCCAGCAGTTACGGAGGACAGGCCTACGAGCAGTACTTC
TRBV6-5,TRBD1,-,TRBJ1-6,CASSTHGQGSSPLHF,TGTGCCAGCAGTACCCACGGACAGGGAAGCTCACCCCTCCACTTT
TRBV6-1,-,few,TRBJ2-2,CASSEGANTGELFF,TGTGCCAGCAGTGAAGGAGCGAACACCGGGGAGCTGTTTTTT
TRBV4-1,TRBD2,-,TRBJ2-7,CASSQPTRLAGAYEQYF,TGCGCCAGCAGCCAACCAACCAGACTAGCGGGCGCCTACGAGCAGTACTTC
TRBV5-1,-,-,TRBJ2-7,CASSVTAPAYEQYF,TGCGCCAGCAGCGTAACCGCGCCCGCCTACGAGCAGTACTTC
TRBV9,TRBD1,-,TRBJ1-4,CASSSRQGDKKLFF,TGTGCCAGCAGCTCAAGACAGGGAGACAAAAAACTGTTTTTT
TRBV27,TRBD2,-,TRBJ2-2,CASSFRTSGGTANTGELFF,TGTGCCAGCAGTTTCCGGACTAGCGGGGGTACTGCAAACACCGGGGAGCTGTTTTTT
TRBV30,-,-,TRBJ1-2,CAWCPGAVGGYTF,TGTGCCTGGTGCCCAGGTGCAGTCGGCGGCTACACCTTC
TRBV30,-,-,TRBJ2-3,CAWRADSDTQYF,TGTGCCTGGAGAGCGGACTCCGATACGCAGTATTTT